A selection of T cell receptor beta chains follows, all from one sample in a study of cytomegalovirus exposure and HLA in healthy donors. Measured with immunoSEQ multiplex PCR; TCRdb has only the in-frame clones, and not every one. The profile shows some 130,000 clones, 75% to 85% of them singletons. The specimen was PBMCs. These TCRs come from a man aged 25 to 40 in good health and CMV-seronegative. CDR3s include the opening cysteine and the closing phenylalanine or tryptophan. D genes are given only for firm matches. Expanded clones get a size class; other rows say once, few or many, or leave the size out.

abundance	d_gene	v_gene	j_gene	CDR3nt	CDR3aa
NA	TRBD2	TRBV6-1	TRBJ2-1	TGTGCCAGCAGTGAACTCCTAGCGGGAGCCTACAATGAGCAGTTCTTC	CASSELLAGAYNEQFF
NA	TRBD2	TRBV15	TRBJ2-5	TGTGCCACCAGCAGAGATGCGGGAGGGCCAGAGACCCAGTACTTC	CATSRDAGGPETQYF
NA	NA	TRBV7-9	TRBJ2-1	TGTGCCAGCAGCTTAGGTCTAACCACTTACAATGAGCAGTTCTTC	CASSLGLTTYNEQFF
NA	NA	TRBV29-1	TRBJ1-1	TGCAGCGCCCATCTGGACAGATACCACACTGAAGCTTTCTTT	CSAHLDRYHTEAFF
NA	TRBD2	TRBV7-8	TRBJ2-3	TGTGCCAGCAGGACACAGGGAAGACTAGCGGGGGCGATTGATACGCAGTATTTT	CASRTQGRLAGAIDTQYF
NA	TRBD1	TRBV7-6	TRBJ1-3	TGTGCCAGCAGCGTCACAGGGGGCGCTGGAAACACCATATATTTT	CASSVTGGAGNTIYF
NA	NA	TRBV28	TRBJ1-2	TGTGCCAGCAGTGTGGTGGTGGGGCCTTCCTATGGCTACACCTTC	CASSVVVGPSYGYTF
NA	NA	TRBV6-1	TRBJ2-7	TGTGCCAGCATGTGGAGCCCTAGCTCCTACGAGCAGTACTTC	CASMWSPSSYEQYF
once	TRBD2	TRBV5-4	TRBJ2-1	TGTGCCAGCAGCGCCCCACAACTAGCGGGAGGTTACAATGAGCAGTTCTTC	CASSAPQLAGGYNEQFF
NA	NA	TRBV7-9	TRBJ1-3	TGTGCCAGCAGCTTAGTTATGGGAGATGGAAACACCATATATTTT	CASSLVMGDGNTIYF
NA	NA	TRBV11-2	TRBJ2-1	TGTGCCAGCAGCTTAAGGGGTGAGCAGTTCTTC	CASSLRGEQFF
NA	NA	TRBV7-2	TRBJ1-3	TGTGCCAGCAGCTTAGTCGTCCGGTTCTCTGGAAACACCATATATTTT	CASSLVVRFSGNTIYF
once	NA	TRBV2	TRBJ2-4	TGTGCCAGCAGGGATAGAGGAGCTTTAGCCAAAAACATTCAGTACTTC	CASRDRGALAKNIQYF
NA	NA	TRBV5-1	TRBJ2-7	TGCGCCAGCAGCACAAGACAGTCCTCAGGTGGCGAGCAGTACTTC	CASSTRQSSGGEQYF
NA	TRBD2	TRBV7-9	TRBJ2-4	TGTGCCAGCAGCTTAGGGGCGGGAGGGCCGAAAAACATTCAGTACTTC	CASSLGAGGPKNIQYF
NA	NA	TRBV28	TRBJ2-3	TGTGCCAGCAGTTTACTACAGGGGAGGGATACGCAGTATTTT	CASSLLQGRDTQYF
NA	NA	TRBV7-3	TRBJ2-1	TGTGCCAGCAGCTTCCGGGACACCCAACGTTACAATGAGCAGTTCTTC	CASSFRDTQRYNEQFF
few	NA	TRBV6-1	TRBJ2-3	TGTGCCAGCAGTGACACTCACACAGATACGCAGTATTTT	CASSDTHTDTQYF